The T cell receptor (beta chain) described here comes from a study of response to subunit inactivated influenza vaccine (dated by TCRdb to 2016 to 2019). A note on the overall study: Deep quantitative T cell receptor repertoire profiling was used in the study to track responses to a trivalent subunit inactivated influenza vaccine.

Libraries were prepared through RT-PCR. Sequenced on an Illumina HiSeq 2500. TCRdb's own reprocessing of the public reads used fastp at Q25 and MiXCR and kept productive beta chains. One record per CDR3 amino acid sequence lists the most common genes and DNA. The table for this sample lists 150,000 to 200,000 distinct CDR3 sequences; around a tenth of them were counted only once. The ten largest account for roughly 40% of the sample. For this chain, trimming is 3 bases at the V end and 3 bases at the J end, and the number of junction bases without a gene match is 5. The CDR3 runs 18 residues from the cysteine to the phenylalanine. Only the CDR3 DNA is retained, 54 bases long and in frame from the first base. In the germline V gene (reference sequence), CDR1 corresponds to LNHDA and CDR2 to SQIVND. This clonotype turned up a few times. There is no known antigen for this receptor. The record has no base qualities; no much larger clone is one base away.

The research as a whole found: According to the authors, only a limited number of new T cells may be recruited by each seasonal influenza vaccination.

Recombination joined TRBV19 with TRBJ2-2; TRBD2 lines up with 15 middle nucleotides. The sequence was collected from a man aged 45 to 70 who received an inactivated influenza vaccine. Donor details come from another sample of the same person, matched by shared clones. The sequencing here drew on CD8+ T cells sorted from PBMCs, taken approximately 25 months after vaccination. DNA sequence: TGTGCCAGTAGTATCGAGGGACTAGCGGGAGGATACACCGGGGAGCTGTTTTTT. This encodes CASSIEGLAGGYTGELFF.